What follows describes a single T cell receptor beta chain. This sample is drawn from a study of T cell changes during pregnancy in multiple sclerosis. Measured with immunoSEQ multiplex PCR; TCRdb has only the in-frame clones, and not every one. The table lists 50,000 or so clones, 90% to 95% of them singletons, with roughly 0.36% in the top ten. CDR3 size: 13 residues. Germline assignment: CDR1 ENHRY and CDR2 SYGVKD. V shed 5 bases and J 5 bases; nucleotides not matched to a gene: 6. The chain has TRBV10-3 and TRBJ2-7, with 7 bases fitting TRBD2. The specimen was CD4+ T cells from peripheral blood mononuclear cells, collected before pregnancy. The receptor's source is a female donor with multiple sclerosis, enrolled in a pregnancy study. In DNA, the CDR3 is TGTGCCATCAGTAGGACTAGGGAGGACGAGCAGTACTTC. It specifies CAISRTREDEQYF.